Below are 5 T cell receptor beta chains sequenced from a single sample in a study of blood T cell repertoires in COVID-19. Assay used: immunoSEQ multiplex PCR; TCRdb lists only in-frame clones, some missing. In the table there are about 190,000 clones, around nine tenths of which are singletons. Input material: peripheral blood. These receptor sequences come from a man aged 40-49 years with acute or convalescent COVID-19.

The genes are TRBV9 and TRBJ2-1, with 12 bases fitting TRBD2. CDR3 length: 18 residues. After removal of 4 bases from V and 8 bases from J, the junction contained 16 bases not matched to a gene. The germline V gene has CDR1 SGDLS and CDR2 YYNGEE. The CDR3 spells CASSNRGSSGGVGDEQFF. CDR3 DNA: TGTGCCAGCAGCAATAGAGGGTCTAGCGGGGGGGTTGGCGATGAGCAGTTCTTC. The variable domain in full, with the rest retrieved from reference TRBV9 and TRBJ2-1, is DSGVTQTPKHLITATGQRVTLRCSPRSGDLSVYWYQQSLDQGLQFLIQYYNGEERAKGNILERFSAQQFPDLHSELNLSSLELGDSALYFCASSNRGSSGGVGDEQFFGPGTRLTVL.

The chain joins TRBV4-2 to TRBJ2-1; D possibly corresponds to TRBD1 (5 bases). Germline CDR1 is LGHNA and CDR2 is YNFKEQ. V lost 0 bases and J lost 0, with 12 bases in between. CDR3 length: 17 amino acids. CDR3 DNA: TGTGCCAGCAGCCAAGATCAGCAGGGCAGCTCCTACAATGAGCAGTTCTTC. Translated: CASSQDQQGSSYNEQFF.

The table lists this clone with a count of one. The chain couples TRBV7-8 to TRBJ1-2; D is unresolved. Germline loops: CDR1 SGHVS, CDR2 FQNEAQ. V shed 0 bases and J shed 2 bases, with 7 bases lying between them. This CDR3 has 14 amino acids. CDR3 amino acids: CASSLAHRNYGYTF. The CDR3 nucleotides read TGTGCCAGCAGCTTAGCTCACAGAAACTATGGCTACACCTTC.

The chain carries TRBV9 and TRBJ1-3, with a weak D call TRBD1 (6 bases). Trimming cost V 0 bases and J 4 bases, with 17 bases left between them. The V gene's germline CDR1 is SGDLS and CDR2 YYNGEE. This CDR3 has 17 residues. Here the CDR3 DNA reads TGTGCCAGCAGCGTAGACTTGAGAGGGGGTTGGGGAAACACCATATATTTT. Translation gives CASSVDLRGGWGNTIYF.

The chain uses TRBV6-5 and TRBJ2-5; 9 nucleotides agree with TRBD2. J lost 5 bases, V lost 4 bases, and 11 bases had no gene match. Germline lookup yields CDR1 MNHEY and CDR2 SVGAGI. The CDR3 is 16 residues long. The CDR3 is CASSSAQRGVAETQYF. Written as DNA, the CDR3 is TGTGCCAGCAGTTCCGCCCAGCGGGGGGTTGCGGAGACCCAGTACTTC.